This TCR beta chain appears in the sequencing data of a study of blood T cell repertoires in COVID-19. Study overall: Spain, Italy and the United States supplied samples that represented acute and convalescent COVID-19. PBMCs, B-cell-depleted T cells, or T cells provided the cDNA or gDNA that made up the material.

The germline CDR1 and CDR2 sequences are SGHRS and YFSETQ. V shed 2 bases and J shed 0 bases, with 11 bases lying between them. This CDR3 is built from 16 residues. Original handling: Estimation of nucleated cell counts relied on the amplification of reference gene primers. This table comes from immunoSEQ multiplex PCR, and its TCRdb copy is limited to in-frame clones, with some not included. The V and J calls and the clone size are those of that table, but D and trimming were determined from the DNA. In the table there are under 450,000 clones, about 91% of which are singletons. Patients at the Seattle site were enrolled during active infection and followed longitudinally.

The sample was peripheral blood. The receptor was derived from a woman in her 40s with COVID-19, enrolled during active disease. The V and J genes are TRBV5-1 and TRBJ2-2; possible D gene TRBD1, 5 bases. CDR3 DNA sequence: TGCGCCAGCAGCTTAACAGGAACTCCGAACACCGGGGAGCTGTTTTTT. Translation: CASSLTGTPNTGELFF.